This T cell receptor beta chain comes out of a study of HIV-infected children after antiretroviral therapy interruption. The V gene lost 4 bases and the J gene lost 4 bases, with 14 bases spanning the gap. CDR1 and CDR2 (germline): GTSNPN, SVGIG (reference sequence). This CDR3 comprises 14 residues. A 3' RACE protocol on RNA, with unique molecular identifiers, produced the TCR library. TCRdb fed the 3' RACE reads into MiXCR, producing one record per CDR3 protein. This table holds about 46,000 distinct CDR3 sequences, 4.3% found once. Treatment given: PENTA 11 planned treatment interruption arm or continuous ART arm. This clonotype was recorded a few times.

The sequences come from CD45RA+ CD4+ T cells from PBMCs, pooled from several time points, collected from a donor given antiretroviral therapy, either interrupted or continuous. Subset specified: naive CD4+ CD45RA+ CD45RO- T cells. J is TRBJ1-5 and V is TRBV30; D is perhaps TRBD1 (6 bases). This TCR derives from a pool of human donors with HIV. This chain's CDR3 is CAWTTGNGNQPQHF. The CDR3 DNA follows: TGTGCCTGGACAACAGGGAATGGAAATCAGCCCCAGCATTTT.